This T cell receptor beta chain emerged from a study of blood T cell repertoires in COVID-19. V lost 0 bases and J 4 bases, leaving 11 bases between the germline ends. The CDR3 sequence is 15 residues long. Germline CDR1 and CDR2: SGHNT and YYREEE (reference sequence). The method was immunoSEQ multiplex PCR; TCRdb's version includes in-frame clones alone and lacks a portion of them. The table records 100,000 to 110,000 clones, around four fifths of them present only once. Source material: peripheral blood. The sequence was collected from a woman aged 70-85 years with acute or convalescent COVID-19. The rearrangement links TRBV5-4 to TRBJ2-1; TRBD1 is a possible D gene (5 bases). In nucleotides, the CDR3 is TGTGCCAGCAGCTTGGAGGGGCAGCCTTACAATGAGCAGTTCTTC. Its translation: CASSLEGQPYNEQFF.